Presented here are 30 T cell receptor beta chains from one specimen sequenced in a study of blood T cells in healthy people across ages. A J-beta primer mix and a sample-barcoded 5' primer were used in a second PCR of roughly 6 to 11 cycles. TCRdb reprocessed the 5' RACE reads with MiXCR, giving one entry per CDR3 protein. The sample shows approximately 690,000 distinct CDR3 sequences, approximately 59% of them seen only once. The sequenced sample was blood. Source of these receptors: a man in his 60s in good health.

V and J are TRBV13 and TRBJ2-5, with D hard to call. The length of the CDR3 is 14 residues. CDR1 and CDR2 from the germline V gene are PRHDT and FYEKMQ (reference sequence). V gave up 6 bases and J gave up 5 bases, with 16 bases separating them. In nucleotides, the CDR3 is TGTGCCAGCAGTTCGACTCGTAAAGGGGAGACCCAGTACTTC. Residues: CASSSTRKGETQYF.

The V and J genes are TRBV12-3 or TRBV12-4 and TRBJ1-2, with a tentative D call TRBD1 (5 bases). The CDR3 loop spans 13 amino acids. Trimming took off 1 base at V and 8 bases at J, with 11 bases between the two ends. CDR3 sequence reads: CASSLEQGRGYTF. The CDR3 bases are TGTGCCAGCAGTTTAGAGCAGGGACGCGGCTACACCTTC.

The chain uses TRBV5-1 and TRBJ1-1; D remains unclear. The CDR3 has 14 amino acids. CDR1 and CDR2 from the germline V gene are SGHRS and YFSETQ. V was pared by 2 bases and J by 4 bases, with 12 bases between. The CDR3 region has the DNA TGCGCCAGCAGCTTTTCCTCGGATGGCACTGAAGCTTTCTTT. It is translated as CASSFSSDGTEAFF.

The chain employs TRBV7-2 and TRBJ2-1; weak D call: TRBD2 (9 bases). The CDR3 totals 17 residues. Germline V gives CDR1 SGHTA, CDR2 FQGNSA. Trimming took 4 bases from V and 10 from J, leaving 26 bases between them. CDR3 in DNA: TGTGCCAGCAGCTCCCCAGGGGGCGGGGGGGCCTTGGGAGAGCAGTTCTTC. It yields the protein CASSSPGGGGALGEQFF.

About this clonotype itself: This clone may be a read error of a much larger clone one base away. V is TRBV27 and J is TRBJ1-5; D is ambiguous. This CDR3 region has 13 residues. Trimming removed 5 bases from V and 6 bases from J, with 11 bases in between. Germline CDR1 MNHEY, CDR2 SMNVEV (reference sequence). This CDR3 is CASSVYPGQPQHF. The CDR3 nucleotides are TGTGCCAGCAGTGTATACCCTGGTCAGCCCCAGCATTTT.

CDR3: CASSQSLGQPQHF. Written as DNA, the CDR3 is TGTGCCAGCAGCCAATCTCTAGGTCAGCCCCAGCATTTT. The V and J genes are TRBV16 and TRBJ1-5, with unresolved D. With 0 bases removed from V and 6 bases from J, the gap between germline ends came to 6 bases. There are 13 residues in the CDR3. Germline values: CDR1 KGHSY, CDR2 FQNENV.

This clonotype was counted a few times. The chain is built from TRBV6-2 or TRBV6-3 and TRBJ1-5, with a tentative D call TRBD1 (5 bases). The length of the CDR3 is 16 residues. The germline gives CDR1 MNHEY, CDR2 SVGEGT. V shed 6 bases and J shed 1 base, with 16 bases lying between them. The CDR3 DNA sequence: TGTGCCAGCAGCCCCTTTCCGGGGGGGAGCAATCAGCCCCAGCATTTT. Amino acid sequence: CASSPFPGGSNQPQHF.

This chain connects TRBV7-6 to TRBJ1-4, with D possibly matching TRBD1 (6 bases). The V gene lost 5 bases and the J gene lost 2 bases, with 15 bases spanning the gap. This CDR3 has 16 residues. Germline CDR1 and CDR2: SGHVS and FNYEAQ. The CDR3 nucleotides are TGTGCCAGCAGCGGCCCGCAGGGGCAGACTAATGAAAAACTGTTTTTT. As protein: CASSGPQGQTNEKLFF.

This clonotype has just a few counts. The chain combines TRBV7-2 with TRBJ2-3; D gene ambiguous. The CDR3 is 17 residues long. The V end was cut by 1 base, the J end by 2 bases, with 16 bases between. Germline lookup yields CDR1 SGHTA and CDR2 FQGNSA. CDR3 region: CASSLGRLFPNTDTQYF. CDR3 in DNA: TGTGCCAGCAGCTTAGGCCGGCTTTTCCCCAACACAGATACGCAGTATTTT.

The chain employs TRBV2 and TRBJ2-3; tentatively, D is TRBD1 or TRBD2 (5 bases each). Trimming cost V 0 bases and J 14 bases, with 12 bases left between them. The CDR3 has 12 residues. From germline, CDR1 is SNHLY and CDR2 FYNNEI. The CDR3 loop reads CASSEAPGTRYF. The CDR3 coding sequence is TGTGCCAGCAGTGAAGCCCCCGGGACCCGGTATTTT.

CDR3 sequence: CSARDPGRPNYGYTF. The CDR3 bases are TGCAGTGCTAGAGATCCAGGACGGCCTAACTATGGCTACACCTTC. The chain employs TRBV20-1 and TRBJ1-2, with no clear D. V gave up 0 bases and J gave up 0 bases, with 11 bases separating them. This CDR3 contains 15 residues. Germline CDR1 reads DFQATT; CDR2 reads SNEGSKA (reference sequence).

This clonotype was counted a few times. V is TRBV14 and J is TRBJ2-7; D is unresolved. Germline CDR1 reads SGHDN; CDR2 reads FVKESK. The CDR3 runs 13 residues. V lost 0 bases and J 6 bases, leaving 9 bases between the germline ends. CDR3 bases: TGTGCCAGCAGCCAAGATAAGGGTTCCGAGCAGTACTTC. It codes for CASSQDKGSEQYF.

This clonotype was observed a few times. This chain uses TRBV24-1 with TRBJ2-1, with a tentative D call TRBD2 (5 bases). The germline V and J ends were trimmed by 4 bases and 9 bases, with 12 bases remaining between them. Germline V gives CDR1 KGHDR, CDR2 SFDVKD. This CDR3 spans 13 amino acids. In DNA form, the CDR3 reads TGTGCCACCAGTGACGCGGGCCGACCTGAGCAGTTCTTC. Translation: CATSDAGRPEQFF.

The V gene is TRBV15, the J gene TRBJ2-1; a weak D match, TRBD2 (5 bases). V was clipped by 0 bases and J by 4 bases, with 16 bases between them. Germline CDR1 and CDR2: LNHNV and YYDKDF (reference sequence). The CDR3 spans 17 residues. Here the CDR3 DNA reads TGTGCCACCAGCAGAGATCTAGCTCACGCGCGGTACAATGAGCAGTTCTTC. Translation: CATSRDLAHARYNEQFF. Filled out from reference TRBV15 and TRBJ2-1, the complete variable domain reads DAMVIQNPRYQVTQFGKPVTLSCSQTLNHNVMYWYQQKSSQAPKLLFHYYDKDFNNEADTPDNFQSRRPNTSFCFLDIRSPGLGDTAMYLCATSRDLAHARYNEQFFGPGTRLTVL.

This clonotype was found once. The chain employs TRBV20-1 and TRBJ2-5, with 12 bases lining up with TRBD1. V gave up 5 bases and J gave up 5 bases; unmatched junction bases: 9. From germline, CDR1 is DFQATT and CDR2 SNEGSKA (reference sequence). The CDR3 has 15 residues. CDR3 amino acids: CSARTGTGGRETQYF. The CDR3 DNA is TGCAGTGCTCGGACCGGGACAGGGGGCAGGGAGACCCAGTACTTC.

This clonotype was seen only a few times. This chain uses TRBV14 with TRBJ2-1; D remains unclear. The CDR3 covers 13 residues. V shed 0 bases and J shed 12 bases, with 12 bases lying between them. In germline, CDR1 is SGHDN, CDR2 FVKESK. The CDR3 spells CASSQEFASTQFF. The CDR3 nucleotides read TGTGCCAGCAGCCAAGAATTTGCGAGCACGCAGTTCTTC.

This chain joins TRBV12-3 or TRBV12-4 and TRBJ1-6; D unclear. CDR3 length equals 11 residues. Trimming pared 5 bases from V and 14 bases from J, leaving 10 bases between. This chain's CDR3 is CASSTDVALHF. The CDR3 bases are TGTGCCAGCAGTACGGACGTAGCCCTCCACTTT.

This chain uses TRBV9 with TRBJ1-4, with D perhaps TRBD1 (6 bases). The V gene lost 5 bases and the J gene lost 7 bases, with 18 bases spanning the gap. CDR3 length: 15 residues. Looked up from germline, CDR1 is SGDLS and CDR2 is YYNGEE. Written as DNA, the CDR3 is TGTGCCAGCAGTCTCAGCGGGGGGCGCCTTGAAAAACTGTTTTTT. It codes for CASSLSGGRLEKLFF.

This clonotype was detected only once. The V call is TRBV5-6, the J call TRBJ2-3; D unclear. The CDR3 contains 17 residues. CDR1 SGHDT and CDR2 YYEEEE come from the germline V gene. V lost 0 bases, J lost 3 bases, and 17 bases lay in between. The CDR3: CASSLGFIGGLTDTQYF. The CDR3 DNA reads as TGTGCCAGCAGCTTGGGGTTTATCGGCGGTCTGACAGATACGCAGTATTTT.

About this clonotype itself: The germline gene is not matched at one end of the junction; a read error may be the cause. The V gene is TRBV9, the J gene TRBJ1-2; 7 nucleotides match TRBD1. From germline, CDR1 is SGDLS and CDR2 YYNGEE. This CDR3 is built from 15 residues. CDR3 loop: CANSAGQVANYGYTF. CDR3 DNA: TGTGCCAACAGCGCCGGACAGGTCGCTAACTATGGCTACACCTTC. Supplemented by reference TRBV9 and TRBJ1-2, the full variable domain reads DSGVTQTPKHLITATGQRVTLRCSPRSGDLSVYWYQQSLDQGLQFLIQYYNGEERAKGNILERFSAQQFPDLHSELNLSSLELGDSALYFCANSAGQVANYGYTFGSGTRLTVV.

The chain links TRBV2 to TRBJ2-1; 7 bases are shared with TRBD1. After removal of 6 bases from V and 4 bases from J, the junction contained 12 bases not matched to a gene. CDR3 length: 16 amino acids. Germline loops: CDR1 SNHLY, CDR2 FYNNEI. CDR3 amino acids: CASRHETGSPYNEQFF. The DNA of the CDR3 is TGTGCCAGCAGGCACGAGACAGGGTCTCCATACAATGAGCAGTTCTTC.

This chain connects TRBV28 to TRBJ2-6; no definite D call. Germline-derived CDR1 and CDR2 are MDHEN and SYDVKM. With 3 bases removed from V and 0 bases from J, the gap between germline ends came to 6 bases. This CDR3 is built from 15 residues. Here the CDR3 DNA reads TGTGCCAGCAGTTTCCCTGGCTCTGGGGCCAACGTCCTGACTTTC. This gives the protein CASSFPGSGANVLTF.

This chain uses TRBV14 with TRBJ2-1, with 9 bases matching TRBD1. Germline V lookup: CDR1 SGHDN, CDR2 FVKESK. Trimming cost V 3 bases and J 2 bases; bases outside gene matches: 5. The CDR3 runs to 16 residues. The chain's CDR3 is CASSHRRDRAYNEQFF. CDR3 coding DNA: TGTGCCAGCAGCCACCGCCGGGACAGGGCCTACAATGAGCAGTTCTTC.

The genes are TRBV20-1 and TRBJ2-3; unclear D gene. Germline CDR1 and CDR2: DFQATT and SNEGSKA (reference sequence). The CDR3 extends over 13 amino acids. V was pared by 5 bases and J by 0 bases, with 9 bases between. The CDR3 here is CSARRQSTDTQYF. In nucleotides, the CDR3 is TGCAGTGCTCGACGGCAAAGCACAGATACGCAGTATTTT.

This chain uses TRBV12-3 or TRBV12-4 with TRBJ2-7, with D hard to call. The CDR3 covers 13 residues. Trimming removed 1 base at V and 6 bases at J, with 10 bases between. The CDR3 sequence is CASSLGGTPEQYF. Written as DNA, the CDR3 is TGTGCCAGCAGTTTAGGGGGAACCCCCGAGCAGTACTTC.

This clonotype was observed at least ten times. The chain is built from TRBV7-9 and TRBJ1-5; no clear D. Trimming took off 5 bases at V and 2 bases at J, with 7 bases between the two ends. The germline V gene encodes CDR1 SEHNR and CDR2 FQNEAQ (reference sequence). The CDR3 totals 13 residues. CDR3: CASSPGGNQPQHF. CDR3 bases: TGTGCCAGCAGCCCGGGCGGCAATCAGCCCCAGCATTTT.

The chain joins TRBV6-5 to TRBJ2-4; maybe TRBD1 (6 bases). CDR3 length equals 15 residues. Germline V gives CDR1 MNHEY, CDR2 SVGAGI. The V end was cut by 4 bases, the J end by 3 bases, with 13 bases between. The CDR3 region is CASSSAGAGKNIQYF. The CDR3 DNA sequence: TGTGCCAGCAGTTCCGCAGGGGCCGGCAAAAACATTCAGTACTTC.

The CDR3 reads CSARDPGAGGSNEQFF. CDR3 coding DNA: TGCAGTGCTAGAGATCCCGGAGCGGGGGGGTCCAATGAGCAGTTCTTC. The gene calls are TRBV20-1 and TRBJ2-1; 10 nucleotides line up with TRBD2. In germline, CDR1 is DFQATT, CDR2 SNEGSKA (reference sequence). The CDR3 is made up of 16 amino acids. V was pared by 0 bases and J by 6 bases, with 8 bases of the junction left unmatched.

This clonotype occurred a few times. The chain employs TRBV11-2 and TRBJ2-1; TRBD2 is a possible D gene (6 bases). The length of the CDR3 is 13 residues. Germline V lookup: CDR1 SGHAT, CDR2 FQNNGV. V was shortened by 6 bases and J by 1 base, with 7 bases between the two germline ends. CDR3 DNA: TGTGCCAGCAGGGAGGGGTCCTACAATGAGCAGTTCTTC. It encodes CASREGSYNEQFF.

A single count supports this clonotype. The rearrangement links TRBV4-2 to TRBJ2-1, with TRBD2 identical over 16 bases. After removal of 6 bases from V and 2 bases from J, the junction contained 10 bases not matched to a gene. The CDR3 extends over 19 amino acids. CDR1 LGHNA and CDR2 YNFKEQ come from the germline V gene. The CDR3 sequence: CASRNGGTSGGAAYNEQFF. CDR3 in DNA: TGTGCCAGCAGAAACGGCGGGACTAGCGGGGGGGCAGCCTACAATGAGCAGTTCTTC.